Listed below are T cell receptor beta chains from one sample, sequenced in a study of shared clonotypes between healthy human individuals. The protocol was immunoSEQ multiplex PCR, while the TCRdb copy is restricted to in-frame clones and leaves out a portion. The table shows about a million clones, with about 75% occurring only once. The specimen was memory CD4+ T cells sorted from blood. These receptors were collected from a man younger than 35 in good health. CDR3s include the opening cysteine and the closing phenylalanine or tryptophan. The D gene is left open where the match is weak.

V	J	D	CDR3
TRBV28	TRBJ1-2	TRBD1	CASNSGQGWYGYTF
TRBV30	TRBJ1-6	TRBD1	CAWTRDRDSPLHF
TRBV4-3	TRBJ2-3	TRBD2	CASSRTSGYTDTQYF
TRBV7-2	TRBJ2-7	NA	CASSLADLAGYEQYF
TRBV9	TRBJ2-7	NA	CASGTGYEQYF
TRBV30	TRBJ1-1	NA	CAWRPYRAAEAFF
TRBV9	TRBJ2-6	TRBD2	CASSVGSGGFSGANVLTF
TRBV5-1	TRBJ1-4	NA	CASSLGGTNEKLFF
TRBV7-2	TRBJ2-7	NA	CASSLVADGSYEQYF
TRBV30	TRBJ1-6	TRBD1	CAWRGQANSPLHF
TRBV27	TRBJ2-7	NA	CASTALRGRYEQYF
TRBV30	TRBJ1-4	NA	CAWSVPQRGSNEKLFF
TRBV27	TRBJ2-1	TRBD2	CASSTSGGTYNEQFF
TRBV10-2	TRBJ1-5	NA	CASSGPGGDNQPQHF
TRBV18	TRBJ2-7	NA	CASSPPLGEVSEQYF
TRBV2	TRBJ2-7	TRBD2	CASRYTSGGAYEQYF
TRBV11-2	TRBJ2-2	TRBD2	CASSLLPQGGTGELFF
TRBV28	TRBJ1-2	NA	CASSLQGETNYGYTF
TRBV6-5	TRBJ1-3	NA	CASSSGISGNTIYF
TRBV10-1	TRBJ2-1	TRBD2	CASSVGLATGEQFF
TRBV6-1	TRBJ1-3	NA	CASSEPFSGNTIYF
TRBV7-2	TRBJ1-3	TRBD1	CASSWAGGGNTIYF
TRBV5-8	TRBJ2-5	NA	CASSWGGRGGETQYF
TRBV18	TRBJ2-2	NA	CASSVDRTGELFF
TRBV5-6	TRBJ1-2	NA	CASSLAGVYGYTF
TRBV7-2	TRBJ1-1	TRBD1	CASSHREGASTEAFF
TRBV9	TRBJ1-5	NA	CASSVAGQGNQPQHF
TRBV9	TRBJ2-3	TRBD2	CASGDKRGVSTDTQYF
TRBV9	TRBJ1-2	TRBD1	CASSFRTGDNYGYTF
TRBV5-1	TRBJ2-7	TRBD1	CASSWGQGSYEQYF
TRBV15	TRBJ2-4	NA	CATSRDLEAKNIQYF
TRBV28	TRBJ1-1	NA	CASSLRSRGNTEAFF
TRBV28	TRBJ1-2	NA	CASSLKDYGYTF
TRBV19	TRBJ2-1	NA	CASSIEPGGPRGSYNEQFF
TRBV19	TRBJ1-2	NA	CASNTWGYGYTF
TRBV28	TRBJ1-1	NA	CASSPGGQPYTEAFF
TRBV7-2	TRBJ2-7	NA	CASSLSVLNEQYF
TRBV4-1	TRBJ1-5	NA	CASSHHNGQPQHF
TRBV27	TRBJ2-1	TRBD2	CASSQFKRGLSYNEQFF
TRBV5-1	TRBJ2-7	TRBD2	CASKETAGLTYEQYF